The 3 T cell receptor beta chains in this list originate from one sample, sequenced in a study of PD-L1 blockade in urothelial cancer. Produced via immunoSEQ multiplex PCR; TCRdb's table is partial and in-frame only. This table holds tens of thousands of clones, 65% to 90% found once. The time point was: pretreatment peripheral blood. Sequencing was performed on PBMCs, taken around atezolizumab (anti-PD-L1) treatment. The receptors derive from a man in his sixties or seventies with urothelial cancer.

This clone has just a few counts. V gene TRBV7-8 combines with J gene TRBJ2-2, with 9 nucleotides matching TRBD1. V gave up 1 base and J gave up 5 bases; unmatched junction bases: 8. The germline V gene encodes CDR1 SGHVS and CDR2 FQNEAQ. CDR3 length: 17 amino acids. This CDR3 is CASSLVRDRVLTGELFF. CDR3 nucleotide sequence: TGTGCCAGCAGCTTAGTGCGGGACAGGGTCTTAACCGGGGAGCTGTTTTTT. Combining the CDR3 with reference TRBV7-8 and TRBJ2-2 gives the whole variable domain GAGVSQSPRYKVAKRGQDVALRCDPISGHVSLFWYQQALGQGPEFLTYFQNEAQLDKSGLPSDRFFAERPEGSVSTLKIQRTQQEDSAVYLCASSLVRDRVLTGELFFGEGSRLTVL.

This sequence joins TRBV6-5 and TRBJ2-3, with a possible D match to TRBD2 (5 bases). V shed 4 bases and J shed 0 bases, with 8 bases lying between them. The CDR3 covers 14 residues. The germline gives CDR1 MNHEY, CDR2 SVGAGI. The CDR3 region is CASSFSGSTDTQYF. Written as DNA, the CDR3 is TGTGCCAGCAGTTTCAGCGGAAGCACAGATACGCAGTATTTT.

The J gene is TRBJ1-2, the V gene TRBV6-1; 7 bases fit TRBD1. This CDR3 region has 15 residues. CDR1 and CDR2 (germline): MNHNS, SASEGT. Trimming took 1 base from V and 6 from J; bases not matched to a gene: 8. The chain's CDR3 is CASSEDHRQGHGYTF. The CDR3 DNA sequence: TGTGCCAGCAGTGAAGACCACAGACAGGGTCATGGCTACACCTTC.